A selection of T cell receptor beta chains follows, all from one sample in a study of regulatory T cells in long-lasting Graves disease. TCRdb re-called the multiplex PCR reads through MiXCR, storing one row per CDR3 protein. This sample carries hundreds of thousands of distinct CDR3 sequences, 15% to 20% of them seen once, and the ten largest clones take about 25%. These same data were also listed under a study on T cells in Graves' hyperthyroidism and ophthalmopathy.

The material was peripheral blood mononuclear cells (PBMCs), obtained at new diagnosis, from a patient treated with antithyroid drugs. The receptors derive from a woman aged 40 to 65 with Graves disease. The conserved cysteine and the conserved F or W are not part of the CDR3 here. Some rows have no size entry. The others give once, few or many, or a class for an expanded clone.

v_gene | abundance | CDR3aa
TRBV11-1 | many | ASSLENTGELF
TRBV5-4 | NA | ASSHSGGRYNEQF
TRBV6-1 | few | ASRGASYFEQF
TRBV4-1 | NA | ASSQEVLGREKLF
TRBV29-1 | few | SVTGDQETQY
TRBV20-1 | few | SATRTGTSNQPQH
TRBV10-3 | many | AIMPSTGQGNNEQF
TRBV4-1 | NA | ASSQDRGPDEQF
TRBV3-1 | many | ASSQEQVETQY
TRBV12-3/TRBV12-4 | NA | ASRVAGSPNEQF
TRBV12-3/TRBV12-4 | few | ASSSLAPETQY
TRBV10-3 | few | AITPKLGGNTIY
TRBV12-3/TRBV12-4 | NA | ASMGAPNQPQH
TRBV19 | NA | ASREDRNEKLF
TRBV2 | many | ASSEAGSGANVLT
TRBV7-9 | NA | ASSFSDRVSEAF
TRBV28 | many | ASVPSGGYNEQF
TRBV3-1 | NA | ASSQGFAGYT
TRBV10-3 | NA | AIRATGGVTEAF
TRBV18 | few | ASSEGAAQETQY
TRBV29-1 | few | SVDGGRTGGLNEQF
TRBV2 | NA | ASRGYYNEKLF
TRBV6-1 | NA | ASSVYPGRGVTI
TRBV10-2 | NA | ASSDGGQSSGNTIY
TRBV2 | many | ASSELPGDGGGTQY
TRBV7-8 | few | ASSKVDSLYEQY
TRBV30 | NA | AWNTGGSRETQY
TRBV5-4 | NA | ASSSDSDLNTEAF
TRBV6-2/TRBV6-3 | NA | ASREDGVSLYEQY
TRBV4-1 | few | ASSQVLGAAEAF
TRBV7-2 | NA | ASSLVGIYEQY
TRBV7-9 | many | ASSLTAGGRRGTDTQY
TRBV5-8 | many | ASSPLKETQY
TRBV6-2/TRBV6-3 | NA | ASSRGGGLRMNEQF
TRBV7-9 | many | ASSSGQDNEKLF
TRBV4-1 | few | ASTSKLGSGEQY
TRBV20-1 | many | SARSDRGVYGYT
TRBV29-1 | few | SVEGANAIPEAF
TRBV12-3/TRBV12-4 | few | ASSLRGQGVETQY
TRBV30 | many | AWNEGVAKNIQY
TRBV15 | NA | ATSRDPKGQRGYT
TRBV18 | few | ASSPKNGLDQPQH
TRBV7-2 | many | ASTLLAGVRNEQF
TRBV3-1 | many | ASSQYAGPNTEAF
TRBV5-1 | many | ASSLRQSPADEQF
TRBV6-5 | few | ASSYQGGDEQF
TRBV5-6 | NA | ASSHGTPNTEAF
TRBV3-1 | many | ASSQEGRGEETQY
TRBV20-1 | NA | SATRGGDEQY
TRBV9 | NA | ASSPIRAGWVGEQF
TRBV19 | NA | ASSIQQDYGYT
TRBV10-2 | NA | ASSVGGVDGYT
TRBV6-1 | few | ASSTRNNSPLH
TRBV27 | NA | ASRQGFDSPLH
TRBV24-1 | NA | ATSDTSGGLYNEQF